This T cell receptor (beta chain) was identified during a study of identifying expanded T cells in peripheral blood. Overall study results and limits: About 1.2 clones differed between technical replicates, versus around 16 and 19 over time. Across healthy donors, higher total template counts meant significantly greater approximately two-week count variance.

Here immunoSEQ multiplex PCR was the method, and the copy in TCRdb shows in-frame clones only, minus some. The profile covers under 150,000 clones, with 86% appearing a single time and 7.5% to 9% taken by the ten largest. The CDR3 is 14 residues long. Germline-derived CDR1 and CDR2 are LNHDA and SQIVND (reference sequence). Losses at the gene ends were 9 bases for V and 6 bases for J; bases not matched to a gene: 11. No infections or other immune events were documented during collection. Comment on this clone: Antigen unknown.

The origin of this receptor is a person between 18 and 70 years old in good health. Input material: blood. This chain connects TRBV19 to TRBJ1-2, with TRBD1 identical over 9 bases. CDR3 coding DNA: TGTGCCAGGTCGGGACAGGGCAAGATGAATGGCTACACCTTC. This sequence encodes CARSGQGKMNGYTF.